This TCR beta chain was sequenced in a study of regulatory T cells in long-lasting Graves disease. Per germline, CDR1 SGDLS and CDR2 YYNGEE. The germline V and J ends were trimmed by 3 bases and 5 bases, with 13 bases remaining between them. The CDR3 is 14 residues long. TCR beta libraries were built with iRepertoire HTBI primers and Arm-PCR of CDR3 regions. TCRdb recomputed calls from the multiplex PCR reads with MiXCR, one row per CDR3 protein. The sample includes 400,000 to 650,000 distinct CDR3 sequences, 15% to 20% of them seen just once. As for time point: newly diagnosed GD, antithyroid drugs for less than 3 months. PBMC-extracted RNA yielded the TCR library. The same data also went into a second study, on T cells in Graves' hyperthyroidism and ophthalmopathy.

The TCR originated in a woman aged 40-65 years with Graves disease. V and J are TRBV9 and TRBJ2-3; D is unresolved. Sequencing used peripheral blood mononuclear cells (PBMCs), obtained at new diagnosis, from a patient treated with antithyroid drugs. The CDR3 DNA sequence: TGTGCCAGCAGCGGAACGTCAGAAGGAGATACGCAGTATTTT. This sequence encodes CASSGTSEGDTQYF. The entire variable domain, with the rest obtained from reference TRBV9 and TRBJ2-3, is as follows: DSGVTQTPKHLITATGQRVTLRCSPRSGDLSVYWYQQSLDQGLQFLIQYYNGEERAKGNILERFSAQQFPDLHSELNLSSLELGDSALYFCASSGTSEGDTQYFGPGTRLTVL.